This TCR beta chain appears in the sequencing data of a study of monozygotic twins with inflammatory bowel disease. Overall study results and limits: Data gave no support to a single strong signal or clonotype associated with IBD.

The CDR3 is made up of 13 amino acids. The germline gives CDR1 GTSNPN, CDR2 SVGIG (reference sequence). The cDNA of both the TCRalpha and TCRbeta chains was subjected to two nested PCRs of roughly 15 and 9 cycles. Reanalyzing the 5' RACE reads, TCRdb keeps one entry per CDR3 protein, without DNA. The sample's table shows approximately 160,000 distinct CDR3 sequences. Details on this clonotype: Its antigen remains unknown.

This TCR derives from a human donor with ulcerative colitis or Crohn's disease, or a healthy co-twin of an affected twin (not recorded which). The genes are TRBV30 and TRBJ1-2; the TCRdb D gene call, TRBD1, has no DNA to confirm it. Sequenced input: blood. The CDR3 loop reads CAWSAGTGMGYTF.